A single sample is the source of the 9 T cell receptor beta chains below, sequenced in a study of glioma-infiltrating T cells. Using RNA template, CDR3s of TCR alpha and beta were amplified with iRepertoire arm-PCR. TCRdb re-derived calls from the multiplex PCR reads in MiXCR, one entry per CDR3 protein. The sample includes about 130,000 distinct CDR3 sequences, around a quarter of them seen just once. The material sequenced was glioma tissue, nonneoplastic brain tissue, or PBMCs (not recorded which). The receptors come from a human donor with low-grade glioma or glioblastoma, undergoing nonglioma brain surgery, or in good health (not recorded which).

In this sample, this clonotype turned up many times. The gene calls are TRBV20-1 and TRBJ2-5; 9 nucleotides align to TRBD2. The CDR3 runs 14 residues. Germline V CDR1 and CDR2: DFQATT, SNEGSKA (reference sequence). J lost 10 bases, V lost 1 base, and 10 bases had no gene match. The CDR3 bases are TGCAGTGCTAGAGGGCGCGGGGGGGCCGATGACCAGTACTTC. Encoded protein: CSARGRGGADDQYF.

The V call is TRBV29-1, the J call TRBJ2-7; D not resolved. This CDR3 is 14 amino acids long. With 0 bases removed from V and 2 bases from J, the gap between germline ends came to 11 bases. CDR1 SQVTM and CDR2 ANQGSEA come from the germline V gene. CDR3 nucleotide sequence: TGCAGCGTTGAAGAAAGACAAGAAGCCTACGAGCAGTACGTC. The encoded protein is CSVEERQEAYEQYV.

This CDR3 reads CASSEWGDATNEKLFF. CDR3 nucleotides: TGTGCCAGCAGTGAATGGGGCGACGCAACTAATGAAAAACTGTTTTTT. The chain has TRBV25-1 and TRBJ1-4, with a weak D call TRBD1 (5 bases). V dropped 1 base and J dropped 0 bases, with 9 bases sitting between them. The germline CDR1 and CDR2 sequences are MGHDK and SYGVNS. The CDR3 has 16 amino acids.

This clonotype was seen repeatedly, ten times or more. The chain is built from TRBV4-1 and TRBJ1-1; D remains ambiguous. The CDR3 loop spans 12 amino acids. The germline V gene has CDR1 MGHRA and CDR2 YSYEKL. The V end lost 2 bases, the J end lost 8 bases, and 9 bases lay between the germline ends. In DNA, the CDR3 is TGCGCCAGCAGCCAAATTCTGGGAGAAGCTTTCTTT. Residues: CASSQILGEAFF.

Turning to this clonotype: A read error may explain this, as a much larger clone is one base away. The genes are TRBV6-2 or TRBV6-3 and TRBJ2-1; D not certain. CDR3 length equals 13 residues. From germline, CDR1 is MNHEY and CDR2 SVGEGT. CDR3 loop: CARSYYDRDEQFF. The CDR3 coding sequence is TGTGCCAGAAGTTATTATGATCGGGATGAGCAGTTCTTC.

V gene TRBV12-3 or TRBV12-4 combines with J gene TRBJ1-2, with TRBD1 matching 9 bases. V was pared by 3 bases and J by 3 bases, with 8 bases of the junction left unmatched. This CDR3 spans 16 amino acids. The CDR3 spells CASSLTGGNGDYGYTF. The CDR3, as DNA: TGTGCCAGCAGTTTGACAGGGGGAAACGGAGACTATGGCTACACCTTC.

V gene TRBV3-1 combines with J gene TRBJ1-2; no clear D. CDR3 length: 17 amino acids. Germline V gene sequence: CDR1 LGHDT, CDR2 YNNKEL (reference sequence). V shed 2 bases and J shed 4 bases, with 20 bases lying between them. In nucleotides, the CDR3 is TGTGCCAGCAGCCAAATGGTGCAGGCAGGCGCCTTCTATGGCTACACCTTC. Translating gives CASSQMVQAGAFYGYTF. Together with reference TRBV3-1 and TRBJ1-2, the CDR3 gives the full variable domain: DTAVSQTPKYLVTQMGNDKSIKCEQNLGHDTMYWYKQDSKKFLKIMFSYNNKELIINETVPNRFSPKSPDKAHLNLHINSLELGDSAVYFCASSQMVQAGAFYGYTFGSGTRLTVV.

This clonotype appeared a single time. The genes are TRBV6-2 or TRBV6-3 and TRBJ2-7; 7 nucleotides agree with TRBD2. The V gene end was trimmed by 5 bases and the J gene end by 1 base; junction bases not matched to a gene: 11. The CDR3 is 16 amino acids. CDR1 MNHEY and CDR2 SVGEGT come from the germline V gene. The CDR3 DNA reads as TGTGCCAGCAGTCGACGGGCTAGCGGCAATTCCTACGAGCAGTACGTC. The encoded protein is CASSRRASGNSYEQYV.

This clonotype appeared many times. The V and J genes are TRBV27 and TRBJ2-1; 8 nucleotides match TRBD1. From germline, CDR1 is MNHEY and CDR2 SMNVEV (reference sequence). V lost 3 bases, J lost 6 bases, and 7 bases stayed unmatched. The length of the CDR3 is 15 residues. CDR3 bases: TGTGCCAGCAGTTTCACGGACAGGGTTGGCAATGAGCAGTTCTTC. It encodes CASSFTDRVGNEQFF.